This is a list of T cell receptor beta chains from one sample in a study of T-cell memory formation after mild COVID-19. TCRdb reprocessed the 5' RACE reads with MiXCR, giving one entry per CDR3 protein. The repertoire consists of hundreds of thousands of distinct CDR3 sequences, with approximately 8% occurring once and the leading ten covering around a fifth. Material for sequencing was PBMCs or a T cell subset sorted from them (not recorded which). The receptors come from a man between 18 and 29 years old who had mild COVID-19 (a few samples of this study predate the infection). Cell type and time point are not known. Each CDR3 is given with its conserved first and last residue.

TRBJ2-1 | TRBV12-3/TRBV12-4 | CASSLAQRWFYNEQFF
TRBJ2-3 | TRBV5-4 | CASSPKGLPDTQYF
TRBJ2-3 | TRBV3-1 | CASSQAGGPADTQYF
TRBJ1-6 | TRBV6-5 | CASSYWGDSPLHF
TRBJ2-5 | TRBV5-1 | CASSLAGQYQETQYF
TRBJ2-2 | TRBV12-3/TRBV12-4 | CASSLLRTGELFF
TRBJ1-2 | TRBV4-2 | CASSQVIEAEQTGYGYTF
TRBJ1-4 | TRBV10-3 | CAISELTEKLFF
TRBJ2-2 | TRBV12-3/TRBV12-4 | CASSLFNHDTGELFF
TRBJ2-3 | TRBV15 | CATSRDWGTSTDTQYF
TRBJ2-7 | TRBV20-1 | CSARDEVDRGTYEQYF
TRBJ2-5 | TRBV7-2 | CASRARGVGETQYF
TRBJ2-1 | TRBV7-3 | CASSPTWEGPYNEQFF
TRBJ1-2 | TRBV20-1 | CSARKTDSNYGYTF
TRBJ2-1 | TRBV6-1 | CASRAQSRSSYNEQFF
TRBJ2-1 | TRBV5-1 | CASSLEAGKFF
TRBJ2-5 | TRBV20-1 | CSAHRDRTSGTQYF
TRBJ2-1 | TRBV12-3/TRBV12-4 | CASSSGLAGPSSYNEQFF
TRBJ1-1 | TRBV7-3 | CASSPQAGTGAFF
TRBJ1-1 | TRBV9 | CASSVDFQGEAFF
TRBJ2-2 | TRBV7-9 | CASSLSSGTANTGELFF
TRBJ1-1 | TRBV18 | CASSPQGTGGRNTEAFF
TRBJ2-5 | TRBV29-1 | CSVSWRRETQYF
TRBJ2-1 | TRBV7-2 | CASSVTSGDIYTEQFF
TRBJ1-6 | TRBV27 | CASGLSGRRDSPLHF
TRBJ2-2 | TRBV7-6 | CASSFGNGELFF
TRBJ1-1 | TRBV6-6 | CASSYATNTEAFF
TRBJ2-5 | TRBV7-2 | CASSKRTFQETQYF
TRBJ2-7 | TRBV20-1 | CSAPTPGNYEQYF
TRBJ2-6 | TRBV11-2 | CASSLDWGRNVLTF
TRBJ2-1 | TRBV12-3/TRBV12-4 | CASSLVQRGYNEQFF
TRBJ1-3 | TRBV7-9 | CASSLGHGNTIYF
TRBJ1-1 | TRBV9 | CASSVGTNTEAFF
TRBJ2-5 | TRBV5-5 | CASSPRTSGGWTQYF
TRBJ2-7 | TRBV5-1 | CASSLGTGFSYEQYF
TRBJ2-7 | TRBV12-3/TRBV12-4 | CASSRRAGGTGDYEQYF
TRBJ1-4 | TRBV4-3 | CASSQDWATRNEKLFF
TRBJ1-1 | TRBV4-3 | CASSQSPQLNTEAFF
TRBJ2-1 | TRBV7-9 | CASSFDPRRTYNEQFF